This passage covers 13 T cell receptor beta chains from one sample sequenced in a study of OX40 agonist ivuxolimab in advanced cancers. Generated by immunoSEQ multiplex PCR, the TCRdb table keeps only in-frame clones and is missing some. The sample lists tens of thousands of clones, approximately 91% occurring once. The sample here was CD4+ or CD8+ T cells sorted from blood, taken in a trial of the OX40 agonist ivuxolimab. These receptors were obtained from an adult with an advanced solid tumor such as melanoma, head and neck, liver or kidney cancer.

The chain joins TRBV5-6 to TRBJ2-3; tentatively, D is TRBD2 (5 bases). CDR1 is SGHDT, CDR2 YYEEEE, per germline. The CDR3 totals 13 residues. V was shortened by 4 bases and J by 10 bases, with 16 bases between the two germline ends. Here the CDR3 reads CASSREAITAQYF. The CDR3 nucleotides are TGTGCCAGCAGCCGGGAAGCTATCACTGCGCAGTATTTT.

V gene TRBV7-2 combines with J gene TRBJ2-1, with 7 positions matching TRBD2. J gave up 6 bases and V 0 bases, and 8 bases lay outside the gene matches. CDR3 size: 16 residues. In germline, CDR1 is SGHTA, CDR2 FQGNSA. The CDR3 sequence is CASSLARGSVVNEQFF. The DNA for the CDR3 is TGTGCCAGCAGCTTAGCGCGGGGGAGTGTCGTCAATGAGCAGTTCTTC.

This sequence joins TRBV7-7 and TRBJ2-5; the match to TRBD1 covers 8 bases. This CDR3 contains 16 residues. Germline V gene sequence: CDR1 SSHAT, CDR2 FNYEAQ (reference sequence). V trimming: 2 bases; J trimming: 5 bases; junction bases outside the gene matches: 10. CDR3 amino acids: CASSLYRAGGVETQYF. The CDR3, as DNA: TGTGCCAGCAGCTTATATAGAGCAGGGGGCGTCGAGACCCAGTACTTC.

This rearrangement joins TRBV5-4 to TRBJ1-3, with no clear D. V lost 3 bases and J 0 bases, leaving 19 bases between the germline ends. The CDR3 loop spans 18 amino acids. Germline V lookup: CDR1 SGHNT, CDR2 YYREEE (reference sequence). CDR3 sequence (DNA): TGTGCCAGCAGCTCCCTCCTCGAGGAGGGAGCCTCTGGAAACACCATATATTTT. Amino acid sequence: CASSSLLEEGASGNTIYF.

V and J are TRBV27 and TRBJ2-5; 7 positions match TRBD2. The ends lost 3 bases at V and 2 bases at J; junction bases unmatched: 6. This CDR3 has 15 residues. Looked up from germline, CDR1 is MNHEY and CDR2 is SMNVEV (reference sequence). CDR3 sequence (DNA): TGTGCCAGCAGTTTCTCCAGCGGGGATCAAGAGACCCAGTACTTC. Encoded protein: CASSFSSGDQETQYF.

V is TRBV5-4 and J is TRBJ2-5; weak D call: TRBD1 (7 bases). The CDR3 covers 14 residues. With 6 bases removed from V and 5 bases from J, the gap between germline ends came to 17 bases. The V gene's germline CDR1 is SGHNT and CDR2 YYREEE (reference sequence). The CDR3 DNA follows: TGTGCCAGCACCGTGGCGGGACAGAGGGAGACCCAGTACTTC. It specifies CASTVAGQRETQYF. The entire variable domain, with the rest obtained from reference TRBV5-4 and TRBJ2-5, is as follows: ETGVTQSPTHLIKTRGQQVTLRCSSQSGHNTVSWYQQALGQGPQFIFQYYREEENGRGNFPPRFSGLQFPNYSSELNVNALELDDSALYLCASTVAGQRETQYFGPGTRLLVL.

This clone was counted once. The chain joins TRBV6-1 to TRBJ1-2; D uncertain. The CDR3 has 11 residues. V gave up 11 bases and J gave up 8 bases, with 15 bases separating them. CDR1 is MNHNS, CDR2 SASEGT, per germline. CDR3 sequence reads: CARREAEGYTF. The CDR3 DNA is TGTGCCCGCCGCGAGGCAGAAGGCTACACCTTC.

As to this clone: The sample carries other DNA sequences with the same CDR3. V and J are TRBV19 and TRBJ2-1; possibly TRBD1 or TRBD2 for D (5 bases each). From germline, CDR1 is LNHDA and CDR2 SQIVND (reference sequence). Between the trimmed V and J ends, which lost 2 bases and 6 bases, there was a span of 11 bases. This CDR3 contains 14 residues. For the CDR3, the DNA is TGTGCCAGTAGTATATCGGTTGGGGGCAATGAGCAGTTCTTC. Protein product: CASSISVGGNEQFF.

The J gene is TRBJ1-1, the V gene TRBV18; possible D gene TRBD1, 6 bases. The CDR3 is 15 amino acids. The V gene lost 0 bases and the J gene lost 2 bases, with 10 bases spanning the gap. In germline, CDR1 is KGHSH, CDR2 LQKENI. The chain's CDR3 is CASSPPGTTNTEAFF. CDR3 DNA sequence: TGTGCCAGCTCACCACCCGGGACAACAAACACTGAAGCTTTCTTT.

The chain carries TRBV7-9 and TRBJ1-1, with 7 bases aligning to TRBD1. The CDR3 sequence is 14 residues long. V shed 5 bases, J shed 5 bases, and the junction held 8 bases outside the gene matches. Per the germline V gene, CDR1 is SEHNR and CDR2 is FQNEAQ (reference sequence). The CDR3 nucleotides are TGTGCCAGCAGCCTACAGACAGGGAGGACTGAAGCTTTCTTT. Its protein product is CASSLQTGRTEAFF. Full variable domain (outside the CDR3, taken from reference TRBV7-9 and TRBJ1-1): DTGVSQNPRHKITKRGQNVTFRCDPISEHNRLYWYRQTLGQGPEFLTYFQNEAQLEKSRLLSDRFSAERPKGSFSTLEIQRTEQGDSAMYLCASSLQTGRTEAFFGQGTRLTVV.

This chain joins TRBV2 and TRBJ2-7, with 7 bases matching TRBD1. Germline CDR1 is SNHLY and CDR2 is FYNNEI. The CDR3 is 13 amino acids. V shed 6 bases and J 3 bases; nucleotides not matched to a gene: 5. The CDR3 spells CASRRGTDYEQYF. The CDR3 DNA follows: TGTGCCAGCAGGCGTGGGACAGACTACGAGCAGTACTTC. The full variable domain, in which reference TRBV2 and TRBJ2-7 provide the parts outside the CDR3, is EPEVTQTPSHQVTQMGQEVILRCVPISNHLYFYWYRQILGQKVEFLVSFYNNEISEKSEIFDDQFSVERPDGSNFTLKIRSTKLEDSAMYFCASRRGTDYEQYFGPGTRLTVT.

The V call is TRBV18, the J call TRBJ1-3, with no clear D. The germline V gene has CDR1 KGHSH and CDR2 LQKENI. V lost 1 base, J lost 2 bases, and 12 bases lay in between. The CDR3 is 16 residues long. CDR3 residues: CASSPQGKVAGNTIYF. The CDR3, as DNA: TGTGCCAGCTCACCACAGGGAAAAGTGGCTGGAAACACCATATATTTT.

The chain joins TRBV28 to TRBJ2-1; 10 positions agree with TRBD2. The CDR3 loop spans 19 amino acids. Trimming at V came to 4 bases and at J to 0 bases, leaving 12 bases not matched to a gene. CDR1 is MDHEN, CDR2 SYDVKM, per germline. CDR3 protein: CASSSTAPSGGSSYNEQFF. CDR3 coding DNA: TGTGCCAGCAGTTCCACCGCCCCTAGCGGGGGAAGCTCCTACAATGAGCAGTTCTTC.